The 9 T cell receptor beta chains presented below share a single source sample, sequenced in a study of cytomegalovirus exposure and HLA in healthy donors. The PCR employed 60 Vbeta primers together with 13 Jbeta primers. The table came from immunoSEQ multiplex PCR; TCRdb's copy has only in-frame clones and leaves some out. The sample records 170,000 or so clones, 80% being singletons. Sequenced input: PBMCs. The receptors were sampled from a boy aged 5-17 years in good health and CMV-seronegative.

In nucleotides, the CDR3 is TGTGCCAGCACCTTTATTGACAGGGAGGTGAATGAGCAGTTCTTC. Its protein product is CASTFIDREVNEQFF. The chain is built from TRBV5-6 and TRBJ2-1; D might be TRBD1 (7 bases). CDR3 length: 15 residues. Germline V gene data show CDR1 as SGHDT and CDR2 as YYEEEE. Between the trimmed V and J ends, which lost 6 bases and 7 bases, there was a span of 20 bases.

The DNA of the CDR3 is TGTGCCAGCTCCCCTAGCGGGACGGATACGCAGTATTTT. This encodes CASSPSGTDTQYF. V is TRBV9 and J is TRBJ2-3; 9 bases agree with TRBD2. Germline V gene data show CDR1 as SGDLS and CDR2 as YYNGEE. The CDR3 spans 13 residues. V trimming: 7 bases; J trimming: 6 bases; junction bases outside the gene matches: 6. Full variable domain (missing parts from reference TRBV9 and TRBJ2-3): DSGVTQTPKHLITATGQRVTLRCSPRSGDLSVYWYQQSLDQGLQFLIQYYNGEERAKGNILERFSAQQFPDLHSELNLSSLELGDSALYFCASSPSGTDTQYFGPGTRLTVL.

The V gene is TRBV19, the J gene TRBJ1-1, with D unresolved. This CDR3 is 14 amino acids long. Trimming pared 3 bases from V and 1 base from J, leaving 9 bases between. The V gene's germline CDR1 is LNHDA and CDR2 SQIVND (reference sequence). The CDR3: CASSITAENTEAFF. The CDR3 DNA reads TGTGCCAGTAGTATTACCGCAGAGAACACTGAAGCTTTCTTT. Using reference TRBV19 and TRBJ1-1 for the parts outside the CDR3, the full variable domain is DGGITQSPKYLFRKEGQNVTLSCEQNLNHDAMYWYRQDPGQGLRLIYYSQIVNDFQKGDIAEGYSVSREKKESFPLTVTSAQKNPTAFYLCASSITAENTEAFFGQGTRLTVV.

The rearrangement links TRBV28 to TRBJ2-7, with 7 bases matching TRBD1. Germline loops: CDR1 MDHEN, CDR2 SYDVKM. CDR3 length: 14 residues. V lost 3 bases and J lost 2; bases outside the gene matches: 4. CDR3 residues: CASSFLGQAYEQYF. CDR3 bases: TGTGCCAGCAGTTTTCTCGGACAGGCCTACGAGCAGTACTTC.

The gene calls are TRBV5-4 and TRBJ1-1, with no clear D. The CDR3 totals 13 residues. Looked up from germline, CDR1 is SGHNT and CDR2 is YYREEE (reference sequence). Trimming left V 4 bases short and J 0 bases short, with 7 bases between. CDR3 nucleotide sequence: TGTGCCAGCAGCGTTCAGGTGAACACTGAAGCTTTCTTT. This codes for CASSVQVNTEAFF.

The CDR3 sequence: CASSGGQQNTEAFF. Here the CDR3 DNA reads TGCGCCAGCAGCGGGGGACAGCAGAACACTGAAGCTTTCTTT. This sequence joins TRBV5-1 and TRBJ1-1; 7 bases map to TRBD1. The germline gives CDR1 SGHRS, CDR2 YFSETQ. The J segment lost 1 base and the V segment lost 4 bases, leaving 4 bases of the junction unmatched. The CDR3 totals 14 residues.

This chain connects TRBV30 to TRBJ1-1; a possible D gene is TRBD1 (5 bases). This CDR3 has 15 residues. Trimming pared 5 bases from V and 4 bases from J, leaving 20 bases between. The V gene's germline CDR1 is GTSNPN and CDR2 SVGIG (reference sequence). CDR3 residues: CAWDPGGIRGTEAFF. The CDR3 coding sequence is TGTGCCTGGGACCCGGGTGGAATAAGGGGCACTGAAGCTTTCTTT.

The chain recombines TRBV25-1 with TRBJ2-7, with 12 positions matching TRBD1. V dropped 10 bases and J dropped 5; count of bases not matched to a gene: 9. The CDR3 totals 14 residues. Germline V lookup: CDR1 MGHDK, CDR2 SYGVNS. The CDR3 sequence: CATQRDRGLHEQYF. In nucleotides, the CDR3 is TGTGCCACCCAGCGGGACAGGGGGCTCCACGAGCAGTACTTC.

With regard to this clone: Other DNA sequences from this sample encode an identical CDR3 as well. Here the CDR3 reads CASSVGQINEKLFF. The CDR3, as DNA: TGTGCCAGCAGCGTTGGACAGATTAATGAAAAACTGTTTTTT. V is TRBV9 and J is TRBJ1-4; D is perhaps TRBD1 (6 bases). The CDR3 has 14 amino acids. Germline-derived CDR1 and CDR2 are SGDLS and YYNGEE. Trimming shortened V by 2 bases and J by 4 bases, and 9 bases separated the two germline ends.